The subject of this entry is one TCR beta chain. Antigen unknown. The entry originates in a study of shared clonotypes between healthy human individuals. Study-wide points: Between a few donors, naive CD4 clonotypes were shared at a level of approximately 5%. Against clonotypes common to all four donors, non-shared ones had lower generation probabilities.

Measured with immunoSEQ multiplex PCR; TCRdb has only the in-frame clones, and not every one. In the table there are about 2.5 million clones, about 90% of which are singletons. CDR3 length equals 16 residues. J was trimmed by 2 bases and V by 1 base; bases with no gene match: 4. Germline values: CDR1 MDHEN, CDR2 SYDVKM. Nashville, Tennessee was home to all donors, who were Caucasian adults. The sequenced material came from naive CD4+ T cells from PBMCs. Subset: CD45RA+ positively selected. The V gene is TRBV28, the J gene TRBJ2-4; 8 bases are shared with TRBD1. The receptor was derived from a man younger than 35 in good health. Some clones in this sample may be carry-over from other donors' samples. The CDR3 DNA reads TGTGCCAGCAGTTTATCCGGACAGGGATCCAAAAACATTCAGTACTTC. Translating gives CASSLSGQGSKNIQYF.